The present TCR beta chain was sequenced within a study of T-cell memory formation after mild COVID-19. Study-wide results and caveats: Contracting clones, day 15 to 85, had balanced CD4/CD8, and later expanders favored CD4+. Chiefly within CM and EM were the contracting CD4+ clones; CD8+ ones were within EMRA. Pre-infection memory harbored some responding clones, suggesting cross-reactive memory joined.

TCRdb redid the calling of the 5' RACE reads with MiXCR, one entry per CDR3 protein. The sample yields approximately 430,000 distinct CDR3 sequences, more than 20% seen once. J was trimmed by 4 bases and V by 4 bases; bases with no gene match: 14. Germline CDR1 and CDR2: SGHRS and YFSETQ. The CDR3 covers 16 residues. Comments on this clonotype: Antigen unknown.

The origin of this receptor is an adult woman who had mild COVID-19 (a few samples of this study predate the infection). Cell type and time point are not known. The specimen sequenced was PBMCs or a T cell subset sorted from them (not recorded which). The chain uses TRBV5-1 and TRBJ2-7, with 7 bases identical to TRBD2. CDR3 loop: CASSPRRLAAEYEQYF. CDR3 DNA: TGCGCCAGCAGCCCACGAAGGCTAGCGGCCGAATACGAGCAGTACTTC.